The 31 T cell receptor beta chains listed next were all sequenced from one sample in a study of neurological immune-mediated disorders. Using its own MiXCR run on the 5' RACE reads, TCRdb lists one record per CDR3 protein. Of 55,000 to 70,000 distinct CDR3 sequences in the sample, about 4% were seen once. Sequencing used PBMCs. The source is a man aged 25 to 45 with multiple sclerosis.

This clonotype has a count of ten or more. The rearrangement uses TRBV20-1 and TRBJ2-1, with 16 bases fitting TRBD2. The junction had 5 bases not matched to a gene; V was cut back by 2 bases and J by 7 bases. Looked up from germline, CDR1 is DFQATT and CDR2 is SNEGSKA (reference sequence). CDR3 length equals 16 residues. CDR3 bases: TGCAGTGCTAGACGGCCGGGACTAGCGGGGGGGAATGAGCAGTTCTTC. This translates into CSARRPGLAGGNEQFF.

This clonotype appeared a few times. This could be a read error, since a much larger clone is one nucleotide away. The chain recombines TRBV2 with TRBJ1-3; D not certain. The V gene lost 9 bases and the J gene lost 4 bases, with 4 bases spanning the gap. Per germline, CDR1 SNHLY and CDR2 FYNNEI. The CDR3 totals 10 residues. The CDR3 DNA reads TGTGCCAGAAGGGGAAACACCATATATTTT. Its protein product is CARRGNTIYF.

V gene TRBV29-1 combines with J gene TRBJ2-5; unclear D gene. CDR3 length: 10 amino acids. CDR1 and CDR2 (germline): SQVTM, ANQGSEA. Trimming took off 6 bases at V and 3 bases at J, with 5 bases between the two ends. The CDR3 nucleotides are TGCAGCGTGCAAAAAGAGACCCAGTACTTC. This encodes CSVQKETQYF.

Many counts were recorded for this clonotype. The chain is built from TRBV2 and TRBJ2-4; maybe TRBD2 (6 bases). CDR1 and CDR2 (germline): SNHLY, FYNNEI. V was pared by 3 bases and J by 1 base, with 13 bases between. This CDR3 comprises 16 residues. The CDR3 region has the DNA TGTGCCAGCAGTGACTCCCGGAGGGCGGCCAAAAACATTCAGTACTTC. Its protein is CASSDSRRAAKNIQYF.

This clonotype was observed many times. The J gene is TRBJ2-5, the V gene TRBV7-2; D is uncertain. V was shortened by 3 bases and J by 2 bases, with 7 bases between the two germline ends. The CDR3 is made up of 13 amino acids. Germline CDR1 SGHTA, CDR2 FQGNSA. The CDR3 protein is CASSLGIQETQYF. In DNA, the CDR3 is TGTGCCAGCAGCTTGGGGATTCAAGAGACCCAGTACTTC.

This clonotype was recorded many times. The chain combines TRBV20-1 with TRBJ2-4; TRBD2 might be the D (5 bases). This CDR3 is 14 amino acids long. V was pared by 3 bases and J by 3 bases, with 12 bases between. Germline V gene lookup returns CDR1 DFQATT and CDR2 SNEGSKA (reference sequence). CDR3 amino acids: CSASLTSSKNIQYF. DNA of the CDR3: TGCAGTGCTAGCCTAACTAGTAGCAAAAACATTCAGTACTTC.

This clonotype was seen many times. The chain employs TRBV7-7 and TRBJ2-5; TRBD1 aligns across 7 bases. The CDR3 has 13 residues. Per germline, CDR1 SSHAT and CDR2 FNYEAQ (reference sequence). J gave up 5 bases and V 5 bases, and 5 bases lay outside the gene matches. CDR3: CASSRTGMETQYF. The CDR3 coding sequence is TGTGCCAGCAGCCGGACAGGAATGGAGACCCAGTACTTC.

This clonotype was seen ten or more times. The V and J genes are TRBV14 and TRBJ2-5; D call uncertain. Germline lookup yields CDR1 SGHDN and CDR2 FVKESK. V was cut by 3 bases and J by 2 bases, with 7 bases left in between. The length of the CDR3 is 13 residues. This CDR3 is CASSHVQQETQYF. Here the CDR3 DNA reads TGTGCCAGCAGCCACGTACAGCAAGAGACCCAGTACTTC.

This clonotype was seen ten or more times. The V call is TRBV20-1, the J call TRBJ1-3; 7 bases are a match to TRBD1. V lost 0 bases and J lost 8; bases outside the gene matches: 16. The CDR3 sequence is 17 residues long. Germline CDR1 and CDR2: DFQATT and SNEGSKA (reference sequence). CDR3 sequence reads: CSARDLLRKAGGDTIYF. The CDR3 nucleotides read TGCAGTGCTAGAGATCTTTTACGTAAGGCAGGGGGAGACACCATATATTTT.

This clonotype was picked up many times. The chain carries TRBV7-8 and TRBJ2-5, with TRBD1 identical over 9 bases. V shed 3 bases, J shed 5 bases, and the junction held 10 bases outside the gene matches. The CDR3 is 16 amino acids. Germline assignment: CDR1 SGHVS and CDR2 FQNEAQ. In nucleotides, the CDR3 is TGTGCCAGCAGCTTTGTAAACAGGGGGCGCGGGGAGACCCAGTACTTC. It is translated as CASSFVNRGRGETQYF.

The sample holds many counts of this clonotype. V gene TRBV27 combines with J gene TRBJ2-7; 8 bases align to TRBD1. This CDR3 region has 14 residues. Germline CDR1 MNHEY, CDR2 SMNVEV (reference sequence). The trim removed 3 bases at V and 5 bases at J, leaving 6 bases unmatched. CDR3 protein: CASSFQGARNEQYF. CDR3 nucleotide sequence: TGTGCCAGCAGTTTCCAGGGGGCTAGGAACGAGCAGTACTTC.

This clonotype was seen at least ten times. The junction departs from germline at one end; a sequencing error may be responsible. The chain uses TRBV5-1 and TRBJ1-5; 7 positions agree with TRBD1. The CDR3 has 13 residues. Germline V CDR1 and CDR2: SGHRS, YFSETQ. CDR3 coding DNA: TGCGCCAGCCAGACAGGGCCTGATCAGCCCCAGAATTTT. Its protein product is CASQTGPDQPQNF.

The V and J genes are TRBV4-3 and TRBJ2-2, with a weak D call TRBD2 (6 bases). This CDR3 has 14 amino acids. Trimming removed 4 bases at V and 4 bases at J, with 10 bases between. Germline V gene sequence: CDR1 LGHNA, CDR2 YSLEER. The DNA for the CDR3 is TGCGCCAGCAGCCTTGGGGGGACCACCGGGGAGCTGTTTTTT. Protein sequence: CASSLGGTTGELFF.

This clonotype appeared many times. V is TRBV7-2 and J is TRBJ2-7, with D unresolved. The CDR3 sequence is 13 residues long. Germline loops: CDR1 SGHTA, CDR2 FQGNSA. V was pared by 0 bases and J by 3 bases, with 6 bases between. The CDR3 here is CASSLAQSYEQYF. The DNA of the CDR3 is TGTGCCAGCAGCTTAGCACAGAGCTACGAGCAGTACTTC.

This clonotype appeared many times. The chain uses TRBV7-2 and TRBJ2-5, with TRBD2 identical over 14 bases. This CDR3 has 16 residues. Germline CDR1 is SGHTA and CDR2 is FQGNSA. J was trimmed by 5 bases and V by 3 bases; bases with no gene match: 5. The CDR3 here is CASSFRLAGGPETQYF. In nucleotides, the CDR3 is TGTGCCAGCAGCTTTCGACTAGCGGGGGGGCCGGAGACCCAGTACTTC.

This clonotype occurred many times. The V call is TRBV12-3 or TRBV12-4, the J call TRBJ1-1; D may be TRBD1 (6 bases). The CDR3 spans 16 residues. Deletions cut 6 bases from V and 1 base from J, with 18 bases between. The CDR3 nucleotides read TGTGCCAGCAGAATTCCCGGGACACAAAAGAACACTGAAGCTTTCTTT. It yields the protein CASRIPGTQKNTEAFF.

By share, this clonotype ranks as medium-sized. CDR3 in amino acids: CASSVVHNEQFF. CDR3 DNA sequence: TGTGCCAGCAGCGTAGTACACAATGAGCAGTTCTTC. The rearrangement joins TRBV9 to TRBJ2-1; D is unclear. With 0 bases removed from V and 5 bases from J, the gap between germline ends came to 3 bases. The germline gives CDR1 SGDLS, CDR2 YYNGEE. CDR3 length: 12 amino acids.

As to this clonotype: An end of the junction does not agree with germline; a read error may underlie this. The rearrangement uses TRBV5-6 and TRBJ1-6; 10 bases fit TRBD1. CDR3 size: 15 residues. Per germline, CDR1 SGHDT and CDR2 YYEEEE. CDR3 protein: CASSLMTGGNSPLNF. For the CDR3, the DNA is TGTGCCAGCAGCTTGATGACAGGGGGCAATTCACCCCTCAACTTT.

This clonotype was counted ten times or more. The chain uses TRBV5-1 and TRBJ1-2; 7 bases fit TRBD1. J was trimmed by 2 bases and V by 2 bases; bases with no gene match: 3. The CDR3 is 14 amino acids. The germline CDR1 and CDR2 sequences are SGHRS and YFSETQ. The CDR3 sequence: CASSFGTANYGYTF. The CDR3 bases are TGCGCCAGCAGCTTCGGGACAGCCAACTATGGCTACACCTTC.

This clonotype was recorded a few times. The chain links TRBV18 to TRBJ2-3, with D uncertain. The CDR3 length is 16 residues. CDR1 and CDR2 from the germline V gene are KGHSH and LQKENI. Trimming took 3 bases from V and 1 from J, leaving 14 bases between them. Here the CDR3 reads CASSPNRLYGTDTQYF. In nucleotides, the CDR3 is TGTGCCAGCTCACCTAACCGACTGTACGGCACAGATACGCAGTATTTT.

This clonotype has ten or more counts. The V gene is TRBV9, the J gene TRBJ2-7; TRBD1 is a possible D gene (6 bases). The CDR3 covers 12 residues. Germline loops: CDR1 SGDLS, CDR2 YYNGEE. V lost 5 bases and J lost 3, with 9 bases in between. The chain's CDR3 is CASSRTDYEQYF. CDR3 DNA sequence: TGTGCCAGCAGTAGGACAGACTACGAGCAGTACTTC.

At least ten counts were recorded for this clonotype. The rearrangement joins TRBV20-1 to TRBJ2-5, with D possibly TRBD1 on 5 matching bases. The V end was cut by 0 bases, the J end by 7 bases, with 15 bases between. The CDR3 sequence is 14 residues long. The germline gives CDR1 DFQATT, CDR2 SNEGSKA (reference sequence). In nucleotides, the CDR3 is TGCAGTGCTAGAGATCCGCAGGGTTCGGGGACCCAGTACTTC. It specifies CSARDPQGSGTQYF.

This clonotype was seen repeatedly, ten times or more. The chain combines TRBV5-1 with TRBJ1-1; 7 bases agree with TRBD1. Germline CDR1 and CDR2: SGHRS and YFSETQ. CDR3 length: 13 residues. The trim removed 4 bases at V and 3 bases at J, leaving 3 bases unmatched. CDR3 region: CASSPGGDTEAFF. The CDR3, as DNA: TGCGCCAGCAGCCCAGGGGGAGACACTGAAGCTTTCTTT.

Many counts were recorded for this clonotype. The V call is TRBV11-2, the J call TRBJ2-1; TRBD2 matches at 9 bases. Germline V gene lookup returns CDR1 SGHAT and CDR2 FQNNGV. V was pared by 0 bases and J by 9 bases, with 6 bases of the junction left unmatched. The CDR3 covers 15 residues. The CDR3 loop is CASSLDRASGVEQFF. The CDR3, as DNA: TGTGCCAGCAGCTTAGATCGGGCTAGCGGGGTTGAGCAGTTCTTC.

The gene calls are TRBV4-1 and TRBJ2-7; D gene unclear. The V and J ends lost 4 bases and 2 bases respectively, with 15 bases between them. Germline CDR1 and CDR2: MGHRA and YSYEKL. The CDR3 sequence is 15 residues long. The CDR3 region has the DNA TGCGCCAGCAGCCTTAACGTGTCAACAACCTACGAGCAGTACTTC. Its translation is CASSLNVSTTYEQYF.

As for this clonotype: A read error may account for a junction end that differs from germline. The chain recombines TRBV27 with TRBJ1-5; no definite D call. CDR3 length: 13 amino acids. The germline CDR1 and CDR2 sequences are MNHEY and SMNVEV (reference sequence). The CDR3 nucleotides read TGTGCCAGCAGTCTACGACCCAATCAGCCCCAGAATTTT. It is translated as CASSLRPNQPQNF.

This clonotype was seen ten or more times. Germline is not matched at one junction end, which may reflect a read error. J is TRBJ1-1 and V is TRBV5-1, with 8 bases identical to TRBD1. This CDR3 is 15 amino acids long. Germline V gives CDR1 SGHRS, CDR2 YFSETQ. The CDR3 DNA reads as TGCGCCAGCAGCTTCATCAGCCCAGGGGGCGATCGCGGTCGGTTT. Encoded protein: CASSFISPGGDRGRF.

In its sample, this clonotype was seen many times. CDR3 nucleotide sequence: TGTGCCAGCAGTCCGGACAGGGTCGGCTACACCTTC. Translated, it gives CASSPDRVGYTF. The gene calls are TRBV5-6 and TRBJ1-2; 8 bases align to TRBD1. V trimming: 5 bases; J trimming: 8 bases; junction bases outside the gene matches: 5. This CDR3 region has 12 residues. Germline assignment: CDR1 SGHDT and CDR2 YYEEEE.

There are a few counts of this clonotype. The chain has TRBV7-8 and TRBJ2-2; 9 bases are a match to TRBD1. Trimming took 4 bases from V and 4 from J; bases not matched to a gene: 7. The CDR3 runs to 16 residues. Germline V lookup: CDR1 SGHVS, CDR2 FQNEAQ. The CDR3 DNA reads as TGTGCCAGCAGCTCCGCGGGACAGGGAGCCACCGGGGAGCTGTTTTTT. The encoded protein is CASSSAGQGATGELFF.

This clonotype was picked up many times. This CDR3 reads CASSWTGAYEQYF. The CDR3 DNA reads TGTGCCAGCAGTTGGACAGGGGCCTACGAGCAGTACTTC. The chain links TRBV12-3 or TRBV12-4 to TRBJ2-7; 9 positions match TRBD1. V was clipped by 4 bases and J by 2 bases; unmatched bases: 0. This CDR3 has 13 amino acids.

The chain joins TRBV29-1 to TRBJ2-5; D gene unclear. The germline V and J ends were trimmed by 4 bases and 4 bases, with 7 bases remaining between them. This CDR3 has 11 amino acids. Germline CDR1 is SQVTM and CDR2 is ANQGSEA. In DNA, the CDR3 is TGCAGCGTTGCCCCTACAGAGACCCAGTACTTC. Protein: CSVAPTETQYF.